The 32 T cell receptor beta chains listed next were all sequenced from one sample in a study of blood T cell repertoires in COVID-19. The method was immunoSEQ multiplex PCR; TCRdb's version includes in-frame clones alone and lacks a portion of them. The repertoire holds some 260,000 clones, with about nine tenths as singletons. The sample taken for sequencing was PBMCs or T cells enriched from blood (not recorded which). The receptors here all came from a woman aged 30 to 39 with acute COVID-19.

V usage is TRBV9 and J usage is TRBJ2-3; weak D call: TRBD1 (5 bases). V lost 8 bases to trimming and J lost 0 bases, with 10 bases between them. This CDR3 comprises 13 residues. Germline V gene lookup returns CDR1 SGDLS and CDR2 YYNGEE. The CDR3 bases are TGTGCCAGTGGACAAACGAGCACAGATACGCAGTATTTT. Translation gives CASGQTSTDTQYF.

V usage is TRBV28 and J usage is TRBJ1-6, with a weak D call TRBD1 (6 bases). The CDR3 loop spans 17 amino acids. Trimming left V 6 bases short and J 7 bases short, with 22 bases between. The germline gives CDR1 MDHEN, CDR2 SYDVKM. The CDR3 here is CASRLRDTSIPNSPLHF. The CDR3 bases are TGTGCCAGCAGATTAAGGGACACTAGTATTCCAAATTCACCCCTCCACTTT.

The rearrangement links TRBV6-5 to TRBJ1-5, with 7 nucleotides matching TRBD1. Per the germline V gene, CDR1 is MNHEY and CDR2 is SVGAGI. This CDR3 region has 12 residues. V was pared by 6 bases and J by 11 bases, with 7 bases of the junction left unmatched. Written as DNA, the CDR3 is TGTGCCAGCAGGGGCAACACAGGGGCCCAGCATTTT. The encoded protein is CASRGNTGAQHF.

The chain is built from TRBV30 and TRBJ1-5, with D unclear. Germline CDR1 is GTSNPN and CDR2 is SVGIG (reference sequence). V lost 3 bases to trimming and J lost 6 bases, with 12 bases between them. The CDR3 loop spans 13 amino acids. Here the CDR3 reads CAWRTSAGQPQHF. The CDR3 DNA is TGTGCCTGGAGGACCAGTGCAGGTCAGCCCCAGCATTTT.

The V gene is TRBV10-3, the J gene TRBJ1-2; D unresolved. V lost 3 bases, J lost 3 bases, and 14 bases lay in between. The CDR3 runs 15 residues. CDR1 and CDR2 (germline): ENHRY, SYGVKD. The CDR3 DNA sequence: TGTGCCATCAGTGATGGAGACTTAAAGGACTATGGCTACACCTTC. Its translation: CAISDGDLKDYGYTF.

This chain uses TRBV28 with TRBJ1-6, with D unclear. V lost 8 bases to trimming and J lost 9 bases, with 5 bases between them. This CDR3 is built from 10 residues. The germline gives CDR1 MDHEN, CDR2 SYDVKM. The CDR3 DNA sequence: TGTGCCAGCGGTAGTTCACCCCTCCACTTT. This gives the protein CASGSSPLHF.

The V call is TRBV12-3 or TRBV12-4, the J call TRBJ2-7, with D maybe TRBD2 (5 bases). The CDR3 is made up of 13 amino acids. V lost 6 bases to trimming and J lost 4 bases, with 13 bases between them. The CDR3: CASSPDGDYEQYF. The CDR3, as DNA: TGTGCCAGCAGCCCGGACGGGGATTACGAGCAGTACTTC.

The gene calls are TRBV4-1 and TRBJ2-1; 8 bases match TRBD2. The germline gives CDR1 MGHRA, CDR2 YSYEKL. The CDR3 has 17 residues. Germline trimming cut 0 bases from V and 4 bases from J; bases unmatched to any gene: 8. The CDR3 coding sequence is TGCGCCAGCAGCCAAGAGATCCCCGGGGGGGGTTACAATGAGCAGTTCTTC. Protein sequence: CASSQEIPGGGYNEQFF.

The rearrangement joins TRBV10-3 to TRBJ2-3; maybe TRBD1 (6 bases). This CDR3 has 14 amino acids. CDR1 and CDR2 (germline): ENHRY, SYGVKD. Trimming removed 10 bases from V and 6 bases from J, with 20 bases in between. The CDR3 is CATLDRSKEDTQYF. In DNA, the CDR3 is TGTGCCACCCTGGACAGATCAAAAGAGGATACGCAGTATTTT.

J is TRBJ1-2 and V is TRBV2; 10 nucleotides align to TRBD1. Germline values: CDR1 SNHLY, CDR2 FYNNEI. Trimming at V came to 6 bases and at J to 4 bases, leaving 5 bases not matched to a gene. The CDR3 has 14 residues. CDR3 sequence (DNA): TGTGCCAGCAGGGCGACAGGGGGCGCCTATGGCTACACCTTC. It specifies CASRATGGAYGYTF.

The chain is built from TRBV4-1 and TRBJ1-1; TRBD1 aligns across 8 bases. The length of the CDR3 is 15 residues. The germline gives CDR1 MGHRA, CDR2 YSYEKL. Losses at the gene ends were 1 base for V and 5 bases for J; bases not matched to a gene: 6. The CDR3, as DNA: TGCGCCAGCAGCCAAGCCTTCAGGGGGCGGACTGAAGCTTTCTTT. It codes for CASSQAFRGRTEAFF.

This chain joins TRBV6-5 and TRBJ2-7, with 7 positions matching TRBD1. The germline CDR1 and CDR2 sequences are MNHEY and SVGAGI. There are 15 residues in the CDR3. The V and J ends lost 4 bases and 4 bases, in that order; junction bases with no gene match: 10. CDR3 in DNA: TGTGCCAGCAGTTTGACAGGGAGTTCCCCTTACGAGCAGTACTTC. Protein product: CASSLTGSSPYEQYF.

The genes are TRBV28 and TRBJ1-2, with TRBD1 identical over 12 bases. The CDR3 consists of 16 residues. After removal of 5 bases from V and 9 bases from J, the junction contained 13 bases not matched to a gene. Germline CDR1 reads MDHEN; CDR2 reads SYDVKM. CDR3 bases: TGTGCCAGCAGTCCCCCCGGGACAGGGGGCATCTGGCGCTACACCTTC. It translates to CASSPPGTGGIWRYTF.

The rearrangement joins TRBV11-2 to TRBJ1-5; possible D gene TRBD1, 6 bases. The CDR3 contains 13 residues. V gave up 3 bases and J gave up 5 bases, with 8 bases separating them. Germline-derived CDR1 and CDR2 are SGHAT and FQNNGV. CDR3 bases: TGTGCCAGCAGCTTGACAGGTTATCAGCCCCAGCATTTT. Translation gives CASSLTGYQPQHF.

This chain connects TRBV19 to TRBJ2-1; 10 nucleotides line up with TRBD1. The junction had 12 bases not matched to a gene; V was cut back by 9 bases and J by 7 bases. In germline, CDR1 is LNHDA, CDR2 SQIVND (reference sequence). The CDR3 loop spans 15 amino acids. CDR3 coding DNA: TGTGCCAGCCAGTCCGACAGGGGGCATTATAATGAGCAGTTCTTC. Protein sequence: CASQSDRGHYNEQFF. The whole variable domain, remainder taken from reference TRBV19 and TRBJ2-1, is DGGITQSPKYLFRKEGQNVTLSCEQNLNHDAMYWYRQDPGQGLRLIYYSQIVNDFQKGDIAEGYSVSREKKESFPLTVTSAQKNPTAFYLCASQSDRGHYNEQFFGPGTRLTVL.

The genes are TRBV28 and TRBJ1-2, with 7 bases identical to TRBD1. Germline V lookup: CDR1 MDHEN, CDR2 SYDVKM. Unmatched junction bases numbered 5, after V lost 1 base and J lost 0 bases. CDR3 length equals 16 residues. The CDR3 reads CASSLYRGLTNYGYTF. The CDR3 DNA sequence: TGTGCCAGCAGTTTATACAGGGGCCTAACTAACTATGGCTACACCTTC.

The V call is TRBV5-1, the J call TRBJ1-2; 7 bases are a match to TRBD1. In germline, CDR1 is SGHRS, CDR2 YFSETQ. The CDR3 totals 14 residues. The ends lost 5 bases at V and 3 bases at J; junction bases unmatched: 7. The CDR3 nucleotides read TGCGCCAGCAGGAACAGGGGACCCGACTATGGCTACACCTTC. Its protein product is CASRNRGPDYGYTF.

The rearrangement joins TRBV15 to TRBJ2-5; TRBD1 is a possible D gene (6 bases). This CDR3 is 13 amino acids long. The germline V and J ends were trimmed by 2 bases and 3 bases, with 7 bases remaining between them. CDR1 and CDR2 (germline): LNHNV, YYDKDF (reference sequence). The CDR3 region has the DNA TGTGCCACCAGCAGACAGGGGAAAGAGACCCAGTACTTC. This codes for CATSRQGKETQYF.

The chain carries TRBV3-1 (or the pseudogene TRBV3-2) and TRBJ2-2; TRBD2 is a possible D gene (7 bases). Germline loops: CDR1 LGHDT, CDR2 YNNKEL (reference sequence). V lost 8 bases and J 1 base, leaving 11 bases between the germline ends. This CDR3 spans 14 amino acids. CDR3 in amino acids: CASGRGGNTGELFF. The CDR3 DNA reads as TGTGCCAGCGGTAGGGGGGGGAACACCGGGGAGCTGTTTTTT.

This clone has a handful of counts. CDR3: CASSPTGGNSPLHF. Written as DNA, the CDR3 is TGTGCCAGCAGCCCGACAGGGGGAAATTCACCCCTCCACTTT. This chain uses TRBV5-6 with TRBJ1-6; 9 nucleotides line up with TRBD1. Germline lookup yields CDR1 SGHDT and CDR2 YYEEEE. The V gene end was trimmed by 4 bases and the J gene end by 7 bases; junction bases not matched to a gene: 3. CDR3 length equals 14 residues.

The rearrangement uses TRBV7-2 and TRBJ2-3, with 7 bases aligning to TRBD2. The trim removed 4 bases at V and 2 bases at J, leaving 6 bases unmatched. CDR1 SGHTA and CDR2 FQGNSA come from the germline V gene. The CDR3 length is 15 residues. This CDR3 is CASSSGLPYTDTQYF. The CDR3 DNA reads as TGTGCCAGCAGCTCGGGACTACCCTACACAGATACGCAGTATTTT. The whole variable domain, remainder taken from reference TRBV7-2 and TRBJ2-3, is GAGVSQSPSNKVTEKGKDVELRCDPISGHTALYWYRQSLGQGLEFLIYFQGNSAPDKSGLPSDRFSAERTGGSVSTLTIQRTQQEDSAVYLCASSSGLPYTDTQYFGPGTRLTVL.

This clone has only a few counts. This sequence joins TRBV30 and TRBJ2-7, with 9 nucleotides matching TRBD1. Per the germline V gene, CDR1 is GTSNPN and CDR2 is SVGIG (reference sequence). Losses at the gene ends were 6 bases for V and 3 bases for J; bases not matched to a gene: 6. The CDR3 contains 13 residues. This CDR3 is CACSGTGNYEQYF. As DNA, the CDR3 is TGTGCCTGTTCCGGGACAGGGAACTACGAGCAGTACTTC.

The chain has TRBV9 and TRBJ2-1; D remains unclear. The V and J ends lost 0 bases and 8 bases respectively, with 9 bases between them. Germline-derived CDR1 and CDR2 are SGDLS and YYNGEE. The CDR3 has 13 residues. CDR3 loop: CASSVEAGYEQFF. The CDR3 DNA follows: TGTGCCAGCAGCGTAGAGGCAGGCTATGAGCAGTTCTTC. Full variable domain (outside the CDR3, taken from reference TRBV9 and TRBJ2-1): DSGVTQTPKHLITATGQRVTLRCSPRSGDLSVYWYQQSLDQGLQFLIQYYNGEERAKGNILERFSAQQFPDLHSELNLSSLELGDSALYFCASSVEAGYEQFFGPGTRLTVL.

The chain uses TRBV10-3 and TRBJ2-5; 12 bases match TRBD1. The CDR3 has 17 amino acids. The trim removed 3 bases at V and 5 bases at J, leaving 10 bases unmatched. Germline V gene data show CDR1 as ENHRY and CDR2 as SYGVKD. CDR3: CAISDGGTGGGQETQYF. CDR3 nucleotide sequence: TGTGCCATCAGTGATGGTGGGACAGGGGGCGGACAGGAGACCCAGTACTTC.

CDR3 DNA: TGTGCCAGCAAGGGCGGGACTAGCGTCGAGCAGTACTTC. It translates to CASKGGTSVEQYF. The chain joins TRBV28 to TRBJ2-7; 10 bases map to TRBD2. V gave up 7 bases and J gave up 6 bases; unmatched junction bases: 6. Per germline, CDR1 MDHEN and CDR2 SYDVKM. This CDR3 is built from 13 residues.

This clone was counted between two and nine times. This chain uses TRBV5-1 with TRBJ1-1; TRBD1 might be the D (6 bases). V lost 6 bases and J 5 bases, leaving 32 bases between the germline ends. Germline values: CDR1 SGHRS, CDR2 YFSETQ. The CDR3 contains 19 residues. CDR3 bases: TGCGCCAGCACCCTTGGACTAATATGGCGGGGGGCTCAGGGGACTGAAGCTTTCTTT. Its translation is CASTLGLIWRGAQGTEAFF.

The chain joins TRBV6-5 to TRBJ1-6, with D uncertain. Germline-derived CDR1 and CDR2 are MNHEY and SVGAGI. The ends were cut back, 2 bases at V and 7 bases at J, with 3 bases in the middle. This CDR3 has 12 amino acids. CDR3 sequence (DNA): TGTGCCAGCAGTTACATAAATTCACCCCTCCACTTT. Encoded protein: CASSYINSPLHF.

The chain joins TRBV5-1 to TRBJ2-1, with a possible D match to TRBD1 (6 bases). Trimming took 2 bases from V and 7 from J, leaving 13 bases between them. The CDR3 runs 14 residues. CDR1 and CDR2 (germline): SGHRS, YFSETQ. This CDR3 is CASSFGTLGNEQFF. CDR3 sequence (DNA): TGCGCCAGCAGCTTCGGGACACTCGGGAATGAGCAGTTCTTC.

The chain recombines TRBV7-9 with TRBJ1-6; 10 nucleotides agree with TRBD1. With 5 bases clipped from V and 6 bases from J, the junction kept 1 base outside the gene matches. Germline-derived CDR1 and CDR2 are SEHNR and FQNEAQ (reference sequence). This CDR3 spans 14 amino acids. DNA of the CDR3: TGTGCCAGCAGCCGGACAGGGGGTAATTCACCCCTCCACTTT. This gives the protein CASSRTGGNSPLHF.

This clone was counted between two and nine times. The V gene is TRBV7-8, the J gene TRBJ1-1, with D perhaps matching TRBD1 (6 bases). The CDR3 covers 16 residues. Trimming left V 5 bases short and J 1 base short, with 17 bases between. Germline-derived CDR1 and CDR2 are SGHVS and FQNEAQ. The CDR3 region has the DNA TGTGCCAGCAGCGCAACTGACAGGATGCCGAACACTGAAGCTTTCTTT. Translated, it gives CASSATDRMPNTEAFF.

The gene calls are TRBV30 and TRBJ1-1; D is unclear. Trimming cost V 3 bases and J 5 bases, with 10 bases left between them. The CDR3 loop spans 12 amino acids. Germline V gene lookup returns CDR1 GTSNPN and CDR2 SVGIG (reference sequence). CDR3 residues: CAWRSGSTEAFF. The CDR3 DNA reads as TGTGCCTGGAGGTCCGGGTCGACTGAAGCTTTCTTT. Full variable domain (missing parts from reference TRBV30 and TRBJ1-1): SQTIHQWPATLVQPVGSPLSLECTVEGTSNPNLYWYRQAAGRGLQLLFYSVGIGQISSEVPQNLSASRPQDRQFILSSKKLLLSDSGFYLCAWRSGSTEAFFGQGTRLTVV.

The chain links TRBV7-8 to TRBJ1-1; D ambiguous. The CDR3 spans 15 residues. Trimming pared 1 base from V and 11 bases from J, leaving 20 bases between. Germline V gene data show CDR1 as SGHVS and CDR2 as FQNEAQ. The CDR3 protein is CASSLVAAFPPWAFF. The CDR3 DNA reads as TGTGCCAGCAGCTTAGTTGCTGCGTTTCCGCCGTGGGCTTTCTTT. The whole variable domain, filled in from reference TRBV7-8 and TRBJ1-1, reads GAGVSQSPRYKVAKRGQDVALRCDPISGHVSLFWYQQALGQGPEFLTYFQNEAQLDKSGLPSDRFFAERPEGSVSTLKIQRTQQEDSAVYLCASSLVAAFPPWAFFGQGTRLTVV.